These 20 T cell receptor beta chains share one sample of origin, sequenced in a study of response to subunit inactivated influenza vaccine. TCRdb called the RT-PCR reads again in MiXCR, with one record for every CDR3 protein. This sample has hundreds of thousands of distinct CDR3 sequences, with roughly 18% found just once. Sequencing was performed on PBMCs from blood, taken more than 4 days after vaccination. Source of these receptors: a man aged 45-65 years who received an inactivated influenza vaccine.

The gene calls are TRBV20-1 and TRBJ2-7; 12 positions agree with TRBD2. Germline V gene sequence: CDR1 DFQATT, CDR2 SNEGSKA (reference sequence). V shed 1 base, J shed 5 bases, and the junction held 6 bases outside the gene matches. The CDR3 runs to 15 residues. This CDR3 is CSARGLAGDGNEQYF. The CDR3 nucleotides are TGCAGTGCTAGAGGACTAGCGGGGGACGGGAACGAGCAGTACTTC.

V is TRBV6-2 or TRBV6-3 and J is TRBJ2-7; maybe TRBD2 (5 bases). The CDR3 has 15 amino acids. Germline-derived CDR1 and CDR2 are MNHEY and SVGEGT. V gave up 3 bases and J gave up 5 bases, with 17 bases separating them. This CDR3 is CASSYVVGDGDEQYF. CDR3 DNA sequence: TGTGCCAGCAGTTATGTGGTGGGAGACGGGGACGAGCAGTACTTC.

The gene calls are TRBV28 and TRBJ2-7, with D possibly TRBD1 on 6 matching bases. Germline CDR1 is MDHEN and CDR2 is SYDVKM. CDR3 length: 16 residues. V lost 5 bases, J lost 1 base, and 18 bases lay in between. DNA for the CDR3: TGTGCCAGCAGTCCCAGGGGAGCGTCGCCTTCCTACGAGCAGTACTTC. Translated, it gives CASSPRGASPSYEQYF.

Only a few counts were recorded for this clonotype. The chain carries TRBV29-1 and TRBJ1-2; the D gene is possibly TRBD1 (5 bases). V gave up 3 bases and J gave up 8 bases, with 19 bases separating them. Germline CDR1 SQVTM, CDR2 ANQGSEA. The CDR3 covers 14 residues. As DNA, the CDR3 is TGCAGCGTTGAGGGGGACGAGGCCCCGGGGGGCTACACCTTC. Its protein is CSVEGDEAPGGYTF.

This clonotype was counted many times. The V call is TRBV12-3 or TRBV12-4, the J call TRBJ2-3; D might be TRBD1 or TRBD2, each matching 7 bases. V was trimmed by 10 bases and J by 2 bases, leaving 13 bases between them. The CDR3 runs to 13 residues. The CDR3: CATGGGVTDTQYF. CDR3 in DNA: TGTGCCACAGGGGGGGGGGTCACAGATACGCAGTATTTT.

There are a few counts of this clonotype. The rearrangement joins TRBV20-1 to TRBJ2-1; TRBD2 aligns across 11 bases. This CDR3 has 15 residues. Trimming removed 0 bases from V and 6 bases from J; junction bases left unmatched: 4. The germline gives CDR1 DFQATT, CDR2 SNEGSKA (reference sequence). The CDR3 DNA reads TGCAGTGCTAGAGATGTGACTAGCGGGACCAATGAGCAGTTCTTC. As protein: CSARDVTSGTNEQFF.

The chain recombines TRBV2 with TRBJ2-6, with D perhaps matching TRBD1 (5 bases). This CDR3 comprises 19 residues. The germline V and J ends were trimmed by 6 bases and 0 bases, with 21 bases remaining between them. From germline, CDR1 is SNHLY and CDR2 FYNNEI. This CDR3 reads CASRRWTTARISGANVLTF. For the CDR3, the DNA is TGTGCCAGCAGGCGCTGGACGACAGCTAGAATCTCTGGGGCCAACGTCCTGACTTTC.

This clonotype was detected a few times. The rearrangement uses TRBV13 and TRBJ1-1; D is ambiguous. Between the trimmed V and J ends, which lost 6 bases and 0 bases, there was a span of 8 bases. Germline values: CDR1 PRHDT, CDR2 FYEKMQ (reference sequence). The CDR3 is 13 residues long. The CDR3 bases are TGTGCCAGCAGGAGGCGGCTGAACACTGAAGCTTTCTTT. Its protein product is CASRRRLNTEAFF.

The chain uses TRBV2 and TRBJ2-7; 7 bases line up with TRBD1. This CDR3 comprises 16 residues. Per germline, CDR1 SNHLY and CDR2 FYNNEI. J lost 6 bases, V lost 7 bases, and 18 bases had no gene match. CDR3 in amino acids: CASIRQGPSPGSEQYF. The CDR3 nucleotides read TGTGCCAGCATACGACAGGGTCCATCCCCCGGATCCGAGCAGTACTTC.

The chain joins TRBV5-5 to TRBJ2-2; D possibly matches TRBD1 or TRBD2 (5 bases each). The CDR3 spans 14 residues. Germline CDR1 reads SGHKS; CDR2 reads YYEKEE (reference sequence). Deletions cut 7 bases from V and 4 bases from J, with 14 bases between. CDR3 DNA sequence: TGTGCCAGCCACAGGAGGTCCTCCACCGGGGAGCTGTTTTTT. Translation gives CASHRRSSTGELFF.

This clonotype was counted between two and nine times. The V gene is TRBV27, the J gene TRBJ2-5; a possible D gene is TRBD1 (6 bases). Deletions cut 5 bases from V and 0 bases from J, with 10 bases between. This CDR3 is 14 amino acids long. CDR1 MNHEY and CDR2 SMNVEV come from the germline V gene (reference sequence). The CDR3 is CASSGGWNQETQYF. The CDR3 DNA reads as TGTGCCAGCAGTGGGGGCTGGAACCAAGAGACCCAGTACTTC.

The chain uses TRBV24-1 and TRBJ2-3; D unresolved. Germline V gene sequence: CDR1 KGHDR, CDR2 SFDVKD. The V end was cut by 4 bases, the J end by 5 bases, with 12 bases between. This CDR3 contains 14 residues. CDR3 sequence: CATSERGSKDTQYF. The DNA for the CDR3 is TGTGCCACCAGTGAGAGAGGATCAAAAGATACGCAGTATTTT.

This clonotype was found many times. CDR3 residues: CASSFPTGGQETQYF. DNA for the CDR3: TGTGCCAGCAGCTTCCCGACAGGGGGGCAAGAGACCCAGTACTTC. The rearrangement links TRBV7-9 to TRBJ2-5; 9 bases fit TRBD1. Germline V gene lookup returns CDR1 SEHNR and CDR2 FQNEAQ (reference sequence). The CDR3 has 15 amino acids. The V and J ends lost 3 bases and 2 bases, in that order; junction bases with no gene match: 4.

This clonotype was counted ten times or more. V and J are TRBV11-1 and TRBJ2-1, with 8 nucleotides matching TRBD2. CDR3 length: 18 amino acids. Germline assignment: CDR1 SGHAT and CDR2 FQDESV (reference sequence). The trim removed 5 bases at V and 4 bases at J, leaving 16 bases unmatched. The CDR3 region has the DNA TGTGCCAGCAGCCCACGTCTGCGTCTAGCGGGTCTTTACAATGAGCAGTTCTTC. It yields the protein CASSPRLRLAGLYNEQFF. The full variable domain, completed using reference TRBV11-1 and TRBJ2-1, is EAEVAQSPRYKITEKSQAVAFWCDPISGHATLYWYRQILGQGPELLVQFQDESVVDDSQLPKDRFSAERLKGVDSTLKIQPAELGDSAMYLCASSPRLRLAGLYNEQFFGPGTRLTVL.

The V and J genes are TRBV7-9 and TRBJ2-7, with 8 bases fitting TRBD1. The CDR3 extends over 14 amino acids. Unmatched junction bases numbered 7, after V lost 6 bases and J lost 3 bases. CDR1 and CDR2 from the germline V gene are SEHNR and FQNEAQ (reference sequence). As DNA, the CDR3 is TGTGCCAGCAGGCCTCAGGGGGCTTACTACGAGCAGTACTTC. Translated: CASRPQGAYYEQYF.

This clonotype was counted a few times. This sequence joins TRBV5-1 and TRBJ2-3; TRBD1 matches 12 bases. Germline-derived CDR1 and CDR2 are SGHRS and YFSETQ. CDR3 length equals 15 residues. The V and J ends lost 0 bases and 10 bases, in that order; junction bases with no gene match: 6. DNA for the CDR3: TGCGCCAGCAGCTTGGAAGGGACAGGGGGCTTTGCGCAGTATTTT. Translated, it gives CASSLEGTGGFAQYF.

V gene TRBV5-1 combines with J gene TRBJ1-1, with D tentatively TRBD1 (5 bases). CDR1 is SGHRS and CDR2 is YFSETQ in the germline V gene. The CDR3 covers 14 residues. V was clipped by 4 bases and J by 5 bases, with 15 bases between them. This CDR3 is CASSPPDEGTEAFF. The CDR3 nucleotides read TGCGCCAGCAGCCCCCCTGATGAGGGGACTGAAGCTTTCTTT.

The chain uses TRBV28 and TRBJ1-4; tentative D call: TRBD1 (6 bases). This CDR3 has 14 amino acids. V was trimmed by 3 bases and J by 8 bases, leaving 13 bases between them. The germline gives CDR1 MDHEN, CDR2 SYDVKM. In DNA, the CDR3 is TGTGCCAGCAGTTTGGAGACAGGTGTCGAAAAACTGTTTTTT. Residues: CASSLETGVEKLFF.

This clonotype showed up just a few times. The V call is TRBV4-3, the J call TRBJ2-1; D could derive from TRBD1 or TRBD2 (5 bases each). V dropped 3 bases and J dropped 2 bases, with 11 bases sitting between them. Germline loops: CDR1 LGHNA, CDR2 YSLEER. The length of the CDR3 is 15 residues. CDR3 region: CASSQGPTTYNEQFF. The CDR3 coding sequence is TGCGCCAGCAGCCAGGGACCAACGACCTACAATGAGCAGTTCTTC.

The table lists this clonotype with a few counts. The chain combines TRBV20-1 with TRBJ2-3; 7 bases line up with TRBD2. V gave up 5 bases and J gave up 1 base; unmatched junction bases: 6. This CDR3 comprises 14 residues. Germline V lookup: CDR1 DFQATT, CDR2 SNEGSKA (reference sequence). The CDR3 sequence: CSAPGRERTDTQYF. The DNA of the CDR3 is TGCAGTGCTCCAGGGCGGGAGCGCACAGATACGCAGTATTTT.